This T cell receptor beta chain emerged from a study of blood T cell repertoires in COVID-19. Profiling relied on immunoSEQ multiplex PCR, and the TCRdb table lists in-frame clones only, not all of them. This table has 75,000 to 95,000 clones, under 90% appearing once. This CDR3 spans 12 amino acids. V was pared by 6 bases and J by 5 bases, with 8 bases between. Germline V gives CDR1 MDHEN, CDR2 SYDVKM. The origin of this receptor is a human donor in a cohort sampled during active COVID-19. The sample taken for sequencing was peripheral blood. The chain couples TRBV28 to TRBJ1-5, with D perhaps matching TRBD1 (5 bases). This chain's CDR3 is CASRIQDQPQHF. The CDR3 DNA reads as TGTGCCAGCAGGATACAGGATCAGCCCCAGCATTTT.